A single sample gave rise to the 2 T cell receptor beta chains below, sequenced in a study of a mutant IDH1 vaccine in newly diagnosed glioma. Here immunoSEQ multiplex PCR was the method, and the copy in TCRdb shows in-frame clones only, minus some. The table includes 41,000 or so clones, roughly nine tenths detected once. The time point: week 35, safety follow-up. Doses of 300 ug of mutant IDH1 20-mer peptide were given with topical imiquimod. These receptors' targets are unknown. Sequencing used PBMCs, obtained from a glioma patient whose treatment included an IDH1 peptide vaccine. These receptors were obtained from a man in his forties or fifties with glioma.

The chain is built from TRBV10-3 and TRBJ2-5; 13 bases match TRBD2. Germline CDR1 reads ENHRY; CDR2 reads SYGVKD. Trimming took 2 bases from V and 4 from J; bases not matched to a gene: 4. The CDR3 is 16 residues long. The CDR3 DNA is TGTGCCATCAGTGAGCGACTAGCGGGGGGTGGAGAGACCCAGTACTTC. It translates to CAISERLAGGGETQYF.

The chain links TRBV7-8 to TRBJ1-6; D is ambiguous. V gave up 5 bases and J gave up 7 bases, with 15 bases separating them. CDR3 length: 15 residues. Germline CDR1 is SGHVS and CDR2 is FQNEAQ. CDR3 residues: CASSALPGMNSPLHF. The CDR3 DNA reads as TGTGCCAGCAGCGCGCTCCCTGGGATGAATTCACCCCTCCACTTT.